The TCR beta chain described here comes from a study of beta chain features in type 1 diabetes. Overall study results and limits: All four CD4+ subsets of Type 1 diabetes patients contained TCRB CDR3s that were moderately but significantly shorter.

In regard to this clone: Its antigen is unidentified. Distinct nucleotide sequences in the sample also encode this CDR3.

Every bit of the isolated RNA underwent reverse transcription, so sequencing read expressed TCRB transcripts. The read count averaged about 3.57 million across naive, central memory and regulatory T cell samples. Sequencing used immunoSEQ multiplex PCR; TCRdb keeps in-frame clones, though not all of them. The sample contains roughly 150,000 clones, 8.5% to 10% of which appear only once. The CDR3 has 13 amino acids. The V and J ends lost 0 bases and 4 bases respectively, with 9 bases between them. The V gene's germline CDR1 is SQVTM and CDR2 ANQGSEA. The sequence came from a woman in her 30s with type 1 diabetes. The chain couples TRBV29-1 to TRBJ2-5; D is possibly TRBD2 (6 bases). Material: central memory CD4+ T cells from blood. The CDR3 region is CSVEEGGGETQYF. Here the CDR3 DNA reads TGCAGCGTTGAAGAGGGGGGAGGAGAGACCCAGTACTTC.